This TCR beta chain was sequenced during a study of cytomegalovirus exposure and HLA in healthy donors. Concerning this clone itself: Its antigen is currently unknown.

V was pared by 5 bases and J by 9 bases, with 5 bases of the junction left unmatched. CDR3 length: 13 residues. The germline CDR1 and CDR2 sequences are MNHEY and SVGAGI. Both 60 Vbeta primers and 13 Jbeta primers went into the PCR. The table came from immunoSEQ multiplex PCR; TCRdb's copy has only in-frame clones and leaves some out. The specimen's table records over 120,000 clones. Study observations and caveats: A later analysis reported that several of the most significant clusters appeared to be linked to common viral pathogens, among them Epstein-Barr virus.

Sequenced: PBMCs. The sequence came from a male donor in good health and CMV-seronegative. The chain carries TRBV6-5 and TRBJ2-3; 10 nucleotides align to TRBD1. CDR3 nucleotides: TGTGCCAGCAGTAGACAGGGGGCAGGGACGCAGTATTTT. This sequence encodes CASSRQGAGTQYF.